Following are 3 T cell receptor beta chains from one sample sequenced in a study of cytomegalovirus exposure and HLA in healthy donors (dated by TCRdb to about 2017). Library construction relied on the immunoSEQ multiplex PCR assay. The multiplex PCR relied on a mix of 60 forward primers for TCR Vbeta segments and 13 reverse primers for TCR Jbeta segments. As stored in TCRdb, this immuneACCESS dataset retains in-frame rearrangements with V and J assigned. A fraction of the clones does not appear; measured against another copy, unresolved V genes explain less than half of the discrepancy, and the remainder lacks a known reason. Present in this sample are some 130,000 clones, roughly 62% of which were seen just once. The top ten clones comprise about 1.6% of the sample. Sequenced sample: PBMCs. Receptors originate from a man aged 25 to 40 in good health and CMV-seropositive.

The rearrangement links TRBV6-5 to TRBJ1-2; TRBD1 is a possible D gene (6 bases). V shed 4 bases and J shed 3 bases, with 12 bases lying between them. Germline CDR1 MNHEY, CDR2 SVGAGI. The CDR3 has 14 amino acids. CDR3 nucleotide sequence: TGTGCCAGCAGTTGGGGACATCCGGACTATGGCTACACCTTC. Its protein is CASSWGHPDYGYTF.

The chain is built from TRBV2 and TRBJ2-7, with D maybe TRBD2 (6 bases). The CDR3 length is 14 residues. Germline V gene data show CDR1 as SNHLY and CDR2 as FYNNEI. V lost 3 bases to trimming and J lost 3 bases, with 12 bases between them. The CDR3 DNA reads as TGTGCCAGCAGTGAGGGGTTGGGGGGCTACGAGCAGTACTTC. Translation gives CASSEGLGGYEQYF.

The chain combines TRBV7-2 with TRBJ2-7; 12 nucleotides align to TRBD2. The V gene's germline CDR1 is SGHTA and CDR2 FQGNSA. Losses at the gene ends were 5 bases for V and 13 bases for J; bases not matched to a gene: 9. CDR3 size: 13 residues. The CDR3 coding sequence is TGTGCCAGCAGCCCGACTAGACTAGCGGGGGCATACTTC. Translating gives CASSPTRLAGAYF.